This T cell receptor (beta chain) was sequenced during a study of Ad26.COV2.S vaccination and SARS-CoV-2 variants. General study findings and limits: Placebo recipients showed lower spike-specific TCR breadth than vaccinees.

Germline CDR1 WSHSY, CDR2 SAAADI. Deletions cut 0 bases from V and 3 bases from J, with 14 bases between. CDR3 size: 16 residues. A note on this clone: Its antigen is undetermined.

Sequencing was performed with immunoSEQ multiplex PCR; in TCRdb, only in-frame clones are kept and a portion is missing. This table has about 350,000 clones, about 92% appearing once. The clonotype originates from a human donor who had recovered from COVID-19. The sequencing used peripheral blood, collected after recovery from COVID-19. V gene TRBV10-2 combines with J gene TRBJ1-1; D possibly corresponds to TRBD1 (5 bases). The CDR3 DNA sequence: TGCGCCAGCAGTGAGTCGAAGGGGCCGATCGACACTGAAGCTTTCTTT. Translating it yields CASSESKGPIDTEAFF.